This TCR beta chain is from a study of cytomegalovirus exposure and HLA in healthy donors. Study as a whole: A later analysis reported the 120 or so validation repertoires used the same platform as the roughly 700 first-cohort repertoires. Study conclusions and caveats: Most TCR sequences were seen very rarely across donors, but some public TCRs occurred in many. There were over 150 TCR beta chains listed as cytomegalovirus-associated. The tendency of first-cohort TCR clusters to co-occur in the 130 or so validation repertoires was identified by a subsequent analysis.

The data were produced by immunoSEQ multiplex PCR, yet TCRdb's version contains in-frame clones alone and is incomplete. The table lists about 350,000 clones, 87% of them singletons. In regard to this clone: The antigen is not known.

The CDR3 is 16 amino acids. Trimming removed 2 bases at V and 2 bases at J, with 13 bases between. Germline V gene sequence: CDR1 MNHEY, CDR2 SVGAGI. The rearrangement joins TRBV6-5 to TRBJ2-1; D call uncertain. The source material was PBMCs. This TCR was sampled from a woman between 25 and 40 years old in good health and CMV-seropositive. This chain's CDR3 is CASSYTAVGTYNEQFF. The CDR3 DNA sequence: TGTGCCAGCAGTTACACCGCAGTAGGGACCTACAATGAGCAGTTCTTC.